The entry below gives a single T cell receptor (beta chain) sequence along with its context. The antigen is unknown. The CDR3 contains 15 residues. The J segment lost 2 bases and the V segment lost 1 base, leaving 5 bases of the junction unmatched. Germline V gene lookup returns CDR1 SGHAT and CDR2 FQNNGV. This record belongs to a study of OX40 agonist ivuxolimab in advanced cancers. About the research overall: Participants could have had prior anti-PD-1, anti-PD-L1 or anti-CTLA-4 therapy, and around 43% had some.

Here immunoSEQ multiplex PCR was the method, and the copy in TCRdb shows in-frame clones only, minus some. The repertoire has approximately 64,000 clones, around 83% of them found once; the top ten carry 0.6% to 0.8%. Study findings and constraints: CD8+ T cells were the subset that, on average, had more expanded clones than CD4+. Also present in some nonresponders was a low level of normalized T-cell clonal expansion.

Sequencing used CD4+ or CD8+ T cells sorted from blood, obtained in a trial of the OX40 agonist ivuxolimab. The clonotype was recovered from an adult with an advanced solid tumor such as melanoma, head and neck, liver or kidney cancer. The V call is TRBV11-2, the J call TRBJ2-7; 7 nucleotides match TRBD1. The CDR3 bases are TGTGCCAGCAGCTTAGGATCCGGGACAGCCTACGAGCAGTACTTC. Translation: CASSLGSGTAYEQYF.